These 11 T cell receptor beta chains were all obtained from the same sample, sequenced in a study of beta chain features in type 1 diabetes (dated by TCRdb to 2016 to 2019). Results and caveats for the whole study, not just this receptor: A moderate but significant shortening of TCRB CDR3 length was observed in type 1 diabetes patients in all four CD4+ subsets.

Antigens for these TCRs are unknown. The library was prepared using the immunoSEQ multiplex PCR assay. All of the isolated RNA was reverse transcribed with the High Capacity cDNA Reverse Transcription Kit, so expressed TCRB transcripts were sequenced. TCRdb obtained this table from immuneACCESS and retained in-frame rearrangements with V and J assigned. These tables miss some clones; where compared with another copy, unresolved V genes account for less than half of the shortfall, and the remainder is unexplained. The sample table shows fewer than 200,000 clones, and around 10% are seen once. Together, the top ten hold around 0.5% of the sample. Sequenced input: central memory CD4+ T cells from blood. The receptors shown here come from a man aged 30 to 39 with type 1 diabetes.

Worth noting for this clone: This sample also contains other DNA sequences that code for the same CDR3. This sequence joins TRBV11-2 and TRBJ2-5; no clear D gene. The ends were cut back, 0 bases at V and 3 bases at J, with 5 bases in the middle. CDR1 is SGHAT, CDR2 FQNNGV, per germline. CDR3 length: 13 amino acids. Here the CDR3 DNA reads TGTGCCAGCAGCTTAGAACGAGAAGAGACCCAGTACTTC. It encodes CASSLEREETQYF. Full variable domain (outside the CDR3, taken from reference TRBV11-2 and TRBJ2-5): EAGVAQSPRYKIIEKRQSVAFWCNPISGHATLYWYQQILGQGPKLLIQFQNNGVVDDSQLPKDRFSAERLKGVDSTLKIQPAKLEDSAVYLCASSLEREETQYFGPGTRLLVL.

The V gene is TRBV7-2, the J gene TRBJ1-1; a possible D gene is TRBD1 (6 bases). The V end lost 2 bases, the J end lost 3 bases, and 10 bases lay between the germline ends. From germline, CDR1 is SGHTA and CDR2 FQGNSA. The CDR3 consists of 14 residues. CDR3: CASSLQQGDTEAFF. In DNA, the CDR3 is TGTGCCAGCAGCTTACAACAGGGAGACACTGAAGCTTTCTTT.

The chain is built from TRBV7-8 and TRBJ2-2, with D perhaps TRBD2 (6 bases). The CDR3 extends over 16 amino acids. CDR1 is SGHVS and CDR2 is FQNEAQ in the germline V gene. Between the trimmed V and J ends, which lost 5 bases and 1 base, there was a span of 14 bases. As DNA, the CDR3 is TGTGCCAGCAGCAGCACTAGCAGCTGGAACACCGGGGAGCTGTTTTTT. It specifies CASSSTSSWNTGELFF.

The chain is built from TRBV5-4 and TRBJ2-1; a possible D gene is TRBD1 (6 bases). The V end lost 2 bases, the J end lost 7 bases, and 7 bases lay between the germline ends. The CDR3 covers 12 residues. Germline V gene lookup returns CDR1 SGHNT and CDR2 YYREEE (reference sequence). This CDR3 reads CASSFQGNEQFF. DNA for the CDR3: TGTGCCAGCAGCTTCCAGGGGAATGAGCAGTTCTTC. The complete variable domain, with remaining parts taken from reference TRBV5-4 and TRBJ2-1, reads ETGVTQSPTHLIKTRGQQVTLRCSSQSGHNTVSWYQQALGQGPQFIFQYYREEENGRGNFPPRFSGLQFPNYSSELNVNALELDDSALYLCASSFQGNEQFFGPGTRLTVL.

The chain couples TRBV5-4 to TRBJ2-5; TRBD1 aligns across 9 bases. V was pared by 4 bases and J by 5 bases, with 6 bases of the junction left unmatched. Germline CDR1 is SGHNT and CDR2 is YYREEE (reference sequence). The CDR3 runs to 14 residues. CDR3 protein: CASSLQGAVETQYF. For the CDR3, the DNA is TGTGCCAGCAGCCTACAGGGGGCTGTGGAGACCCAGTACTTC.

This chain connects TRBV28 to TRBJ2-3; 11 nucleotides match TRBD2. Germline loops: CDR1 MDHEN, CDR2 SYDVKM. V was clipped by 6 bases and J by 6 bases; unmatched bases: 8. The CDR3 consists of 15 residues. CDR3 protein: CASSTSGSALDTQYF. The CDR3 DNA sequence: TGTGCCAGCAGCACTAGCGGGAGTGCGTTGGATACGCAGTATTTT.

This clone qualifies as medium-sized. V is TRBV6-6 and J is TRBJ2-1; 13 bases match TRBD2. The trim removed 5 bases at V and 7 bases at J, leaving 8 bases unmatched. Germline lookup yields CDR1 MNHNY and CDR2 SVGAGI (reference sequence). The CDR3 contains 16 residues. The CDR3 nucleotides read TGTGCCAGCAGTGACTGGACTAGCGGGAGTCGGAATGAGCAGTTCTTC. Translating gives CASSDWTSGSRNEQFF.

There are a few counts of this clone. This chain links TRBV30 with TRBJ1-4, with a weak D call TRBD1 (5 bases). The germline V gene encodes CDR1 GTSNPN and CDR2 SVGIG (reference sequence). V was shortened by 2 bases and J by 12 bases, with 19 bases between the two germline ends. The CDR3 totals 14 residues. The CDR3 loop is CAWSFGTLIRQLFF. In DNA form, the CDR3 reads TGTGCCTGGAGTTTTGGGACTTTAATCCGGCAACTGTTTTTT. The full variable domain, in which reference TRBV30 and TRBJ1-4 provide the parts outside the CDR3, is SQTIHQWPATLVQPVGSPLSLECTVEGTSNPNLYWYRQAAGRGLQLLFYSVGIGQISSEVPQNLSASRPQDRQFILSSKKLLLSDSGFYLCAWSFGTLIRQLFFGSGTQLSVL.

The J gene is TRBJ2-1, the V gene TRBV27, with TRBD2 matching 11 bases. The CDR3 has 16 residues. CDR1 is MNHEY, CDR2 SMNVEV, per germline (reference sequence). After removal of 5 bases from V and 6 bases from J, the junction contained 9 bases not matched to a gene. The DNA of the CDR3 is TGTGCCAGCAGTCCCCGAGGTAGCGGGAGGGCCAATGAGCAGTTCTTC. Amino acid sequence: CASSPRGSGRANEQFF.

This clone has a count of ten or more. This rearrangement joins TRBV4-3 to TRBJ2-2, with TRBD2 matching 7 bases. Germline values: CDR1 LGHNA, CDR2 YSLEER. CDR3 length equals 13 residues. V trimming: 1 base; J trimming: 13 bases; junction bases outside the gene matches: 6. The CDR3 spells CASSQGREDRLFF. For the CDR3, the DNA is TGCGCCAGCAGCCAAGGTCGGGAGGATAGGCTGTTTTTT.

A few counts support this clone. The same CDR3 arises from other DNA sequences in this sample as well. CDR3 region: CASRRSNQPQHF. The DNA of the CDR3 is TGTGCCAGCAGGCGGTCGAATCAGCCCCAGCATTTT. The chain recombines TRBV28 with TRBJ1-5; D not resolved. This CDR3 region has 12 residues. The V gene lost 6 bases and the J gene lost 4 bases, with 7 bases spanning the gap. Germline V gene lookup returns CDR1 MDHEN and CDR2 SYDVKM.